This is a list of T cell receptor beta chains from one sample in a study of vaccination and CD4 T cells after COVID-19. TCRdb reprocessed the PCR reads via MiXCR and lists one record per CDR3 protein. The sample holds about 7,000 distinct CDR3 sequences, around 40% seen once. Their antigens remain unidentified. The sample consisted of CD4+ T cells from blood, cultured in vitro. Every receptor here comes from a human donor in good health. CDR3s include the opening cysteine and the closing phenylalanine or tryptophan. D genes are given only for firm matches. Clone sizes are given selectively: once, few, many, or a class where the clone is expanded.

clone_size	v_call	d_call	cdr3_length	j_call	cdr3_nt	cdr3_aa
-	TRBV6-1	TRBD1	14	TRBJ1-5	TGTGCCAGCATAGAAACAGGGGAAAATCAGCCCCAGCATTTT	CASIETGENQPQHF
few	TRBV6-1	-	13	TRBJ1-1	TGTGCCAGCACCGCAACAGAGAACACTGAAGCTTTCTTT	CASTATENTEAFF
-	TRBV6-4	TRBD2	15	TRBJ2-1	TGTGCCAGCAGCCAGCTAGCGGGGGATTACAATGAGCAGTTCTTC	CASSQLAGDYNEQFF
-	TRBV27	-	14	TRBJ1-2	TGTGCCAGCAGTTTAGAAGGCCGTAACTATGGCTACACCTTC	CASSLEGRNYGYTF
-	TRBV6-1	TRBD1	13	TRBJ1-3	TGTGCCAGCAGTGGACAGGGAAAGGGCACCATATATTTT	CASSGQGKGTIYF
few	TRBV21-1	-	11	TRBJ1-1	TGTGCCAGCCAGTCCGGGTGTCAAGCTTTCTTT	CASQSGCQAFF
few	TRBV20-1	-	10	TRBJ2-5	TGCAGAGCAGGGGAAGAGACCCAGTACTTC	CRAGEETQYF
-	TRBV5-1	-	13	TRBJ1-2	TGCGCCAGCAGCTTTCAGGATAACTATGGCTACACCTTC	CASSFQDNYGYTF
-	TRBV19	-	12	TRBJ1-2	TGTGCCAGTAGTCCCGGGGGGAATGGCTACACCTTC	CASSPGGNGYTF
few	TRBV3-1	-	14	TRBJ2-1	TGTGCCAGCAGCGGGGGTCCCTACTACAATGAGCAGTTCTTC	CASSGGPYYNEQFF
-	TRBV2	TRBD2	16	TRBJ2-5	TGTGCCAGCAGTGCCCGGCGGGGGAATAATGGAGAGACCCAGTACTTC	CASSARRGNNGETQYF
few	TRBV28	-	11	TRBJ1-1	TGTGCCAGCATGGGGGCGAGTCGAGCTTTCTTT	CASMGASRAFF
few	TRBV7-6	-	13	TRBJ2-7	TGTGCCAGCAGCACGACCGCCTCCTACGAGCAGTACTTC	CASSTTASYEQYF
-	TRBV9	-	17	TRBJ2-5	TGTGCCAGCAGCCTCTCCGGGGGGCGGGGGATACAAGAGACCCAGTACTTC	CASSLSGGRGIQETQYF
few	TRBV7-6	TRBD1	18	TRBJ1-6	TGTGCCAGCAGCTTAGGGACAGGGGGCGCCCGGGATAATTCACCCCTCCACTTT	CASSLGTGGARDNSPLHF
few	TRBV7-2	-	12	TRBJ1-2	TGTGCCAGCAGCTTAGAGGGCTATGGCTACACCTTC	CASSLEGYGYTF
few	TRBV6-2/TRBV6-3	-	17	TRBJ1-6	TGTGCCAGCAGCCAGGACAGAATGAGCTCCTATAATTCACCCCTCCACTTT	CASSQDRMSSYNSPLHF
medium-sized	TRBV2	-	15	TRBJ1-5	TGTGCCAGCAGCAGAGACCCAGGGGGCAATCAGCCCCAGCATTTT	CASSRDPGGNQPQHF
few	TRBV7-2	TRBD2	15	TRBJ2-5	TGTGCCAGCCTCCCATGGGCTAGCGGGGCAGAGACCCAGTACTTC	CASLPWASGAETQYF
-	TRBV7-3	TRBD1	15	TRBJ1-1	TGTGCCAGCAGCTTGACAGGGACCCCCAATGATGGAGCTTTCTTT	CASSLTGTPNDGAFF
-	TRBV27	-	14	TRBJ1-1	TGTGCCAGCAGTTTAAACGCGGGGGGCGGTAGGACTTTCTTT	CASSLNAGGGRTFF
large	TRBV12-3/TRBV12-4	-	15	TRBJ1-5	TGTGCCAGCAGTTTAGCGTCTACAGGGAGCCAGCCCCAGCATTTT	CASSLASTGSQPQHF
-	TRBV6-1	-	14	TRBJ1-1	TGTGCCAGCAGTGACCTAGTGACGTGGATTAAAGCTTTCTTT	CASSDLVTWIKAFF
medium-sized	TRBV5-1	TRBD1	15	TRBJ2-5	TGCGCCAGCAGCCCCGGGACAGGGGGCATGGAGACCCAGTACTTC	CASSPGTGGMETQYF
-	TRBV30	TRBD2	15	TRBJ2-3	TGTGCCTGGAGTGTAGTAGCGGGGGATGCAGATACGCAGTATTTT	CAWSVVAGDADTQYF
-	TRBV28	-	15	TRBJ2-5	TGTGCCAGCAGTTTGCCAGGGACTCCGAAAGAGACCCAGTACTTC	CASSLPGTPKETQYF
few	TRBV27	-	12	TRBJ1-6	TGTGCCAGCAGTCCGACTGGTTCACCCCTCCACTTT	CASSPTGSPLHF
-	TRBV9	-	13	TRBJ2-4	TGTGCCAGCAGCTCGCCAGGGGTAGACATTCAGTACTTC	CASSSPGVDIQYF
few	TRBV7-2	TRBD1	12	TRBJ1-2	TGTGCCAGCAGCATGGGACAGTATGGCTACACCTTC	CASSMGQYGYTF
-	TRBV5-1	-	14	TRBJ2-5	TGCGCCAGCAGCTTGGGTATCGGCCAAGAGACCCAGTACTTC	CASSLGIGQETQYF
few	TRBV19	-	14	TRBJ2-5	TGTGCCAGTAGTGGCCGATCCTTCCAAGAGACCCAGTACTTC	CASSGRSFQETQYF
few	TRBV7-3	-	14	TRBJ2-7	TGTGCCAGCAGCTTAACCGGGACCCATGACGAGCAGTACTTC	CASSLTGTHDEQYF
few	TRBV10-3	-	15	TRBJ1-3	TGTGCCATCAGTAGTCAGTTGGGGTCGGGAAACACCATATATTTT	CAISSQLGSGNTIYF
-	TRBV20-1	-	18	TRBJ1-2	TGCAGTGCTAGAGATTTTAGTGCGGATCGTCACGGGGACTATGGCTACACCTTC	CSARDFSADRHGDYGYTF
-	TRBV20-1	-	15	TRBJ1-2	TGCAGTGCTAGAGGTGACAGGCCCCGGACCTATGGCTACACCTTC	CSARGDRPRTYGYTF